What follows is one TCR beta chain and its context. Its antigen is unknown. This sample was taken from a study of T-cell reconstitution after alpha-beta-depleted transplantation in children. Points from the study as a whole: At day 60, the high TCRbeta diversity found in some patients originated from recipient T cells and thymic progenitors that had survived.

Unique molecular identifiers were built into the TCRbeta library. A single record per CDR3 protein comes from TCRdb applying MiXCR to the PCR reads. The sample yields roughly 200,000 distinct CDR3 sequences, approximately 7% seen once. Losses at the gene ends were 3 bases for V and 2 bases for J; bases not matched to a gene: 6. Germline V gene data show CDR1 as MNHEY and CDR2 as SMNVEV (reference sequence). The CDR3 extends over 15 amino acids. This receptor was taken from a boy younger than 10 with acute lymphoblastic leukemia, due to receive a stem cell transplant. The sequencing here drew on PBMCs, taken before TCRalphabeta/CD19-depleted stem cell transplant. The chain uses TRBV27 and TRBJ2-5; 7 bases agree with TRBD1. The CDR3 DNA reads TGTGCCAGCAGTTTCACAGGGGTTGGGCAAGAGACCCAGTACTTC. Residues: CASSFTGVGQETQYF.